The rows below give T cell receptor beta chains drawn from one sample of a study of shared clonotypes between healthy human individuals. Here immunoSEQ multiplex PCR was the method, and the copy in TCRdb shows in-frame clones only, minus some. The sample includes 2 million to 2.5 million clones, 92% of them seen just once. Sequencing was carried out using naive CD4+ T cells from PBMCs. The receptors here all came from a man aged 18 to 29 in good health. Some clones in this sample may be carry-over from other donors' samples. Each CDR3 is given with its conserved first and last residue. D genes are given only for firm matches. Where a row states a size, it is once, few, many or the class of an expanded clone; other rows omit it.

CDR3aa,CDR3nt,j_gene,d_gene,abundance,v_gene
CASSENGGLRAFF,TGTGCCAGCAGTGAAAATGGGGGGCTGCGAGCTTTCTTT,TRBJ1-1,.,.,TRBV6-5
CASSPIREGSGGYTF,TGTGCCAGCAGCCCCATCCGGGAGGGGAGCGGAGGCTACACCTTC,TRBJ1-2,.,.,TRBV11-2
CASAPSGGLSDTQYF,TGTGCCAGCGCACCTAGCGGGGGGCTCTCAGATACGCAGTATTTT,TRBJ2-3,TRBD2,.,TRBV6-6
CASSPVGATHGQPQHF,TGCGCCAGCAGCCCGGTTGGTGCGACCCATGGCCAGCCCCAGCATTTT,TRBJ1-5,.,.,TRBV5-1
CASSYSTGWREKLFF,TGTGCCAGCAGTTACTCGACGGGGTGGCGCGAAAAACTGTTTTTT,TRBJ1-4,.,.,TRBV6-5
CASSLLSNTGELFF,TGCGCCAGCAGCTTGCTCTCGAACACCGGGGAGCTGTTTTTT,TRBJ2-2,.,.,TRBV5-1
CATSYRQGSPGIYGYTF,TGTGCCACCAGCTACAGACAGGGATCCCCGGGAATCTATGGCTACACCTTC,TRBJ1-2,TRBD1,.,TRBV15
CASSPTGIRNTIYF,TGTGCCAGCAGTCCCACAGGGATACGAAACACCATATATTTT,TRBJ1-3,.,.,TRBV6-5
CASSPGPANYNEQFF,TGTGCCAGCTCACCTGGACCAGCTAACTACAATGAGCAGTTCTTC,TRBJ2-1,.,.,TRBV18
CASSPDRGSETQYF,TGCGCCAGCAGCCCGGACAGGGGGTCAGAGACCCAGTACTTC,TRBJ2-5,TRBD1,.,TRBV5-1
CASRRTENTEAFF,TGTGCCAGCAGGCGGACGGAAAACACTGAAGCTTTCTTT,TRBJ1-1,.,few,TRBV4-2
CATGKRDGRYEQYF,TGTGCCACAGGGAAACGGGACGGCCGCTACGAGCAGTACTTC,TRBJ2-7,.,.,TRBV15
CASSLAGSNEQYF,TGTGCCAGCAGCTTGGCTGGTAGCAACGAGCAGTACTTC,TRBJ2-7,.,.,TRBV5-4
CASKSGQGVRGELFF,TGTGCCAGCAAGTCGGGACAGGGGGTTCGCGGGGAGCTGTTTTTT,TRBJ2-2,TRBD1,.,TRBV2
CASSPGGLAGADTQYF,TGTGCCAGCAGCCCCGGGGGACTAGCGGGAGCAGATACGCAGTATTTT,TRBJ2-3,TRBD2,once,TRBV28
CAISEGLAAQETQYF,TGTGCCATCAGTGAGGGACTAGCGGCACAAGAGACCCAGTACTTC,TRBJ2-5,TRBD2,once,TRBV10-3
CASRDDRNGYTF,TGTGCCAGCAGAGACGACAGGAATGGCTACACCTTC,TRBJ1-2,.,.,TRBV6-1
CASRYQLLDRSSSF,TGTGCCAGCAGGTATCAATTACTAGACAGGTCCAGCTCCTTC,TRBJ2-7,.,.,TRBV11-1
CASRDQMNNEQFF,TGTGCCAGCCGGGACCAGATGAACAATGAGCAGTTCTTC,TRBJ2-1,.,.,TRBV6-1
CASSRAGGGGEGAIYF,TGTGCCAGCAGCCGAGCCGGTGGGGGGGGCGAAGGTGCCATATATTTT,TRBJ1-3,.,few,TRBV4-2
CASRQRGGRTIYF,TGTGCCAGCAGACAACGGGGAGGGAGAACCATATATTTT,TRBJ1-3,.,.,TRBV7-6
CASTPLGRAAETQYF,TGTGCCAGCACTCCTCTTGGGAGGGCCGCAGAGACCCAGTACTTC,TRBJ2-5,TRBD2,.,TRBV6-5
CASSVGPGYGYTF,TGTGCCAGCAGCGTAGGGCCAGGCTATGGCTACACCTTC,TRBJ1-2,.,few,TRBV9
CASSPRTSGATDTQYF,TGCGCCAGCAGCCCCAGGACTAGCGGGGCTACAGATACGCAGTATTTT,TRBJ2-3,TRBD2,.,TRBV5-1
CAWAVGGGGETQYF,TGTGCCTGGGCAGTGGGAGGCGGGGGGGAGACCCAGTACTTC,TRBJ2-5,TRBD2,.,TRBV30